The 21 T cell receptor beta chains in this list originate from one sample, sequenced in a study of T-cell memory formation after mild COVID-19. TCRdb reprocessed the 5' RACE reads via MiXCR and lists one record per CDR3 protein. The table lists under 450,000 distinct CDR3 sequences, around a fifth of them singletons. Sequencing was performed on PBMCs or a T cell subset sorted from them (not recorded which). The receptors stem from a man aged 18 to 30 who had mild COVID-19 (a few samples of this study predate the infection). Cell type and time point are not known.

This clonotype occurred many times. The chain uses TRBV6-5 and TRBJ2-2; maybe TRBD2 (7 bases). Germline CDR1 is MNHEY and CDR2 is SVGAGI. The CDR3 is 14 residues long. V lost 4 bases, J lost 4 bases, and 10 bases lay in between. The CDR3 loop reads CASSWGGLTGELFF. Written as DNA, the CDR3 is TGTGCCAGCAGTTGGGGGGGGCTCACCGGGGAGCTGTTTTTT.

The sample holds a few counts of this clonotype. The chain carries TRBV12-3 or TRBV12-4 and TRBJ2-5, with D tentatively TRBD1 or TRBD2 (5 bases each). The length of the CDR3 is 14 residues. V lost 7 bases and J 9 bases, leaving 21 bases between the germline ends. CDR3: CASTSGHPEGSQYF. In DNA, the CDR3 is TGTGCCAGCACTTCGGGCCACCCCGAGGGGTCCCAGTACTTC.

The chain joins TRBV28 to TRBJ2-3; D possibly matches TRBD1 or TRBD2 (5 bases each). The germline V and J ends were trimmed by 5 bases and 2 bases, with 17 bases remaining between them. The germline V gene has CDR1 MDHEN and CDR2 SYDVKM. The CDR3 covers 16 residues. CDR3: CASSPHGGRFTDTQYF. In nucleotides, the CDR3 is TGTGCCAGCAGTCCTCATGGGGGAAGGTTCACAGATACGCAGTATTTT.

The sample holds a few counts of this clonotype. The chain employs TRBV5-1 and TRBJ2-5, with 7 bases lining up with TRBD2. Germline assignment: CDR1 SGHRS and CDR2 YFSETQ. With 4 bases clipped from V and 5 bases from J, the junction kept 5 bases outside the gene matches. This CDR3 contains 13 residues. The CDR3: CASSNQGGETQYF. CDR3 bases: TGCGCCAGCAGCAACCAGGGAGGGGAGACCCAGTACTTC. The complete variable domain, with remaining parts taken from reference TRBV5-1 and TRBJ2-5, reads KAGVTQTPRYLIKTRGQQVTLSCSPISGHRSVSWYQQTPGQGLQFLFEYFSETQRNKGNFPGRFSGRQFSNSRSEMNVSTLELGDSALYLCASSNQGGETQYFGPGTRLLVL.

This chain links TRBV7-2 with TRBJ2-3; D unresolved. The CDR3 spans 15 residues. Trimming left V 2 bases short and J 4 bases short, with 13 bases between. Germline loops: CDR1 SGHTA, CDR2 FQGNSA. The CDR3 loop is CASSLSREEADTQYF. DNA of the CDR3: TGTGCCAGCAGCTTATCCAGAGAAGAGGCAGATACGCAGTATTTT.

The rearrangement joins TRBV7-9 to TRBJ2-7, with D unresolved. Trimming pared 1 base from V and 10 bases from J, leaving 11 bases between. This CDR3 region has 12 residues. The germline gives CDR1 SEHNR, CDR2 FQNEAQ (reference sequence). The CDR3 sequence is CASSLDVNPQYF. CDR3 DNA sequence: TGTGCCAGCAGCTTAGATGTGAACCCCCAGTACTTC.

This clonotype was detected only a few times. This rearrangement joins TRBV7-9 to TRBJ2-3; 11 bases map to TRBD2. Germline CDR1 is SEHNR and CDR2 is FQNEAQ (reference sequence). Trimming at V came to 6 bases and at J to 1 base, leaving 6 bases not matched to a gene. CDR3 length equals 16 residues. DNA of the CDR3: TGTGCCAGCAGACCGGGACTAGCGGCGGGCACAGATACGCAGTATTTT. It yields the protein CASRPGLAAGTDTQYF.

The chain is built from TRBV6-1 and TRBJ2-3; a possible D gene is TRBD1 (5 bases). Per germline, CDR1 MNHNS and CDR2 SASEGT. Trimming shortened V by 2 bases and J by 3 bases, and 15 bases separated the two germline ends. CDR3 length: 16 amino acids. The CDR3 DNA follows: TGTGCCAGCAGTGAAAGGCCAGGGTACTGTACAGATACGCAGTATTTT. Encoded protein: CASSERPGYCTDTQYF.

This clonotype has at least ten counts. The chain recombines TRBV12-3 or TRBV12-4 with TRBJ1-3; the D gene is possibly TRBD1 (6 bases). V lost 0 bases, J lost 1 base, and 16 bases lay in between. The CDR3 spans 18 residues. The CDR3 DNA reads TGTGCCAGCAGTTTAGCGCCTGGGGGCGCGGTTTCTGGAAACACCATATATTTT. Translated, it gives CASSLAPGGAVSGNTIYF.

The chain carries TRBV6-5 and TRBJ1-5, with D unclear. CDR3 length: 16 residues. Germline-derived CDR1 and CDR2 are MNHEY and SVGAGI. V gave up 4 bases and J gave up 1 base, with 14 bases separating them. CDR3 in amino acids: CASSSINVRSNQPQHF. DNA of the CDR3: TGTGCCAGCAGTTCCATTAACGTGAGGAGCAATCAGCCCCAGCATTTT.

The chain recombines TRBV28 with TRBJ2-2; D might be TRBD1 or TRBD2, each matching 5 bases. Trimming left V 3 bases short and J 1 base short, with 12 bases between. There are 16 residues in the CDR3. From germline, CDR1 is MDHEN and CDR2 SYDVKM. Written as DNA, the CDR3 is TGTGCCAGCAGTTTCTATCTTGGGGGGAACACCGGGGAGCTGTTTTTT. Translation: CASSFYLGGNTGELFF.

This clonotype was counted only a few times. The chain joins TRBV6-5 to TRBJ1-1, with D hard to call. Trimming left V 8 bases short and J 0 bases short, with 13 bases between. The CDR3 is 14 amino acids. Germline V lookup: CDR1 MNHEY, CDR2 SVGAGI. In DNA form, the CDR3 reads TGTGCCAGCCCTCGGGTTCGGATGAACACTGAAGCTTTCTTT. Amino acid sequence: CASPRVRMNTEAFF.

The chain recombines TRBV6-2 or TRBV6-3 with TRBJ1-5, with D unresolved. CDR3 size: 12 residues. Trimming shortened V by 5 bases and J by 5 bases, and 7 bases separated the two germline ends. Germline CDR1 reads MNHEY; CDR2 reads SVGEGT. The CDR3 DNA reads TGTGCCAGCAGTGGCAGAGATCAGCCCCAGCATTTT. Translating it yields CASSGRDQPQHF.

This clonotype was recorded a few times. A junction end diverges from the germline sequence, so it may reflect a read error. The DNA of the CDR3 is TGTGCCACCAGCAGAGAACGCCCAGACAGGGAAGCAGCCTTT. Protein sequence: CATSRERPDREAAF. V is TRBV15 and J is TRBJ1-1, with 7 bases identical to TRBD1. The CDR3 loop spans 14 amino acids. CDR1 is LNHNV and CDR2 is YYDKDF in the germline V gene (reference sequence).

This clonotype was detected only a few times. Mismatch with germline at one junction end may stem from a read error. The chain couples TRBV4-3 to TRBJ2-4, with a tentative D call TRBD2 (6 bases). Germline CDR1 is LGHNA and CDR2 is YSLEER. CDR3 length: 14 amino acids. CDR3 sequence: CASSQDLATNVQYF. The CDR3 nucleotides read TGCGCCAGCAGCCAAGATCTAGCGACAAACGTTCAGTACTTC.

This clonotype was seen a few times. Here the CDR3 reads CSVQNLPYNEQFF. CDR3 nucleotide sequence: TGCAGCGTTCAGAATCTGCCCTACAATGAGCAGTTCTTC. This sequence joins TRBV29-1 and TRBJ2-1, with D uncertain. V lost 5 bases, J lost 2 bases, and 10 bases lay in between. The CDR3 contains 13 residues. From germline, CDR1 is SQVTM and CDR2 ANQGSEA.

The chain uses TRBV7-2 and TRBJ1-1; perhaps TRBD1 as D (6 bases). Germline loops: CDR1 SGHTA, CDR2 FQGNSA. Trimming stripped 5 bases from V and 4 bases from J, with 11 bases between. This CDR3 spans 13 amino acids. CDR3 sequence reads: CASSGTGATEAFF. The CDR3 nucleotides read TGTGCCAGCAGCGGAACGGGGGCCACTGAAGCTTTCTTT.

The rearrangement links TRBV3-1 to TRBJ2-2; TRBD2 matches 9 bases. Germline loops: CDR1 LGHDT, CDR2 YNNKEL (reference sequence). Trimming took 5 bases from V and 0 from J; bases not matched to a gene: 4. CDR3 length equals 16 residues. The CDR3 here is CASSSRGGPNTGELFF. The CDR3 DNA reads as TGTGCCAGCAGCTCGCGGGGGGGCCCGAACACCGGGGAGCTGTTTTTT.

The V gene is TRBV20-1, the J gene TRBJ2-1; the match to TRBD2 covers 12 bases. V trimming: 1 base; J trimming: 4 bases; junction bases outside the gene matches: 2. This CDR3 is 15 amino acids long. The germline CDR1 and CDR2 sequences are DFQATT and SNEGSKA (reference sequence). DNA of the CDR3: TGCAGTGCTAGAGTAACTAGCGGGGGGTACAATGAGCAGTTCTTC. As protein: CSARVTSGGYNEQFF.

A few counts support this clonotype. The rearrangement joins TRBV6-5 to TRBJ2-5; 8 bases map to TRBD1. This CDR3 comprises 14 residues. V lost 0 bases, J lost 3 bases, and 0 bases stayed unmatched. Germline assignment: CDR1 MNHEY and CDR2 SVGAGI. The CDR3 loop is CASSYSDREETQYF. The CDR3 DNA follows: TGTGCCAGCAGTTACTCGGACAGGGAAGAGACCCAGTACTTC.

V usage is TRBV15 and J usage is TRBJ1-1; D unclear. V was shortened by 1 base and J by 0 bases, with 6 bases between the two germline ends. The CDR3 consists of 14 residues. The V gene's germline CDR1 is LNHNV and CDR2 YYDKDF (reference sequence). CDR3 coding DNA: TGTGCCACCAGCAGAGGGAATGTGAACACTGAAGCTTTCTTT. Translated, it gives CATSRGNVNTEAFF.